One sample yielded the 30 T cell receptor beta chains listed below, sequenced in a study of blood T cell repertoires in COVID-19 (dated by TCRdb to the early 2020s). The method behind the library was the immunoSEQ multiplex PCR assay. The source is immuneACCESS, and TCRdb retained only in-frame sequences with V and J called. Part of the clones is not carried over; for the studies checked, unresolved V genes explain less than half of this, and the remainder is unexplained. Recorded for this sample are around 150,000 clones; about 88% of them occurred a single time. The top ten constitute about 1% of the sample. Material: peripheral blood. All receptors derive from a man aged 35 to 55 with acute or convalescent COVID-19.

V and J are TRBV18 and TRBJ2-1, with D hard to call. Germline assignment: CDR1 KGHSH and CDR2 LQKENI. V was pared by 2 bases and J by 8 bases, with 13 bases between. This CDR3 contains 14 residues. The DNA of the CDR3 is TGTGCCAGCTCACCAGCCGTACAGACGGATGAGCAGTTCTTC. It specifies CASSPAVQTDEQFF.

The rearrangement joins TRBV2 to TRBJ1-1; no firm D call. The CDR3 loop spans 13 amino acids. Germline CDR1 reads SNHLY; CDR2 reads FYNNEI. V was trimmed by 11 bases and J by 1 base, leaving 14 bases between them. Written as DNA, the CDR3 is TGTGCCGATCAGGAGGGATCGAACACTGAAGCTTTCTTT. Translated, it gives CADQEGSNTEAFF.

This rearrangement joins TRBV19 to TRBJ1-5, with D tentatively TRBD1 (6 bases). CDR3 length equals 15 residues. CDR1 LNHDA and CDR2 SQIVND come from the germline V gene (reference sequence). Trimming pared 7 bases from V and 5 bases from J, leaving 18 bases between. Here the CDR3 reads CASNKGGALYQPQHF. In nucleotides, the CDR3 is TGTGCCAGTAACAAGGGGGGGGCCCTCTATCAGCCCCAGCATTTT. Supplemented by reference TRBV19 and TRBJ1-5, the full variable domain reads DGGITQSPKYLFRKEGQNVTLSCEQNLNHDAMYWYRQDPGQGLRLIYYSQIVNDFQKGDIAEGYSVSREKKESFPLTVTSAQKNPTAFYLCASNKGGALYQPQHFGDGTRLSIL.

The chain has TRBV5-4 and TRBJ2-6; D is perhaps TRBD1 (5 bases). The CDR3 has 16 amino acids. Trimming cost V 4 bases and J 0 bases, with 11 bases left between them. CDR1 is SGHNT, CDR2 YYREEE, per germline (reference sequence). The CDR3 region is CASSPQGYSGANVLTF. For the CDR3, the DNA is TGTGCCAGCAGCCCCCAGGGCTACTCTGGGGCCAACGTCCTGACTTTC.

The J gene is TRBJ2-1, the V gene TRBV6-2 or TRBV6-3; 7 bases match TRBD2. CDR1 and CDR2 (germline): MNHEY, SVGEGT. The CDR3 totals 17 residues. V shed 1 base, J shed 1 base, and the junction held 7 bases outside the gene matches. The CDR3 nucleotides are TGTGCCAGCAGTTACTTCGCCGGCGGGAGTTCCTACAATGAGCAGTTCTTC. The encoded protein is CASSYFAGGSSYNEQFF.

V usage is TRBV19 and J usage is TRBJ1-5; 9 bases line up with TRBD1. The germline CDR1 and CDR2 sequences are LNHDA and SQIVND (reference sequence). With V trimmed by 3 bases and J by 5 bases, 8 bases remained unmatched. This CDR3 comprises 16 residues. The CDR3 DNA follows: TGTGCCAGTAGTATTAATTACAGGGGGCCGGATCAGCCCCAGCATTTT. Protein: CASSINYRGPDQPQHF.

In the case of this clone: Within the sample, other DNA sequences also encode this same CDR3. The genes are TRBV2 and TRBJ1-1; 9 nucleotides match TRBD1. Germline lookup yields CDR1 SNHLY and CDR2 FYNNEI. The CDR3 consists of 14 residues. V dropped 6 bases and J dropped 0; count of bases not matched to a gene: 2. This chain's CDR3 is CASRGQGLNTEAFF. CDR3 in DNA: TGTGCCAGCAGGGGACAGGGCTTGAACACTGAAGCTTTCTTT.

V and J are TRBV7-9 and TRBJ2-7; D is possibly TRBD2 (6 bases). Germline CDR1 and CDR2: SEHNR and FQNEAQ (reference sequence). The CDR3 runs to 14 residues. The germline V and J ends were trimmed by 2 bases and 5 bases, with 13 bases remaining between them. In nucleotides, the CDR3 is TGTGCCAGCAGCTTAACCGGGACTTCCCACGAGCAGTACTTC. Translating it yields CASSLTGTSHEQYF. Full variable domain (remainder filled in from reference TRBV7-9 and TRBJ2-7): DTGVSQNPRHKITKRGQNVTFRCDPISEHNRLYWYRQTLGQGPEFLTYFQNEAQLEKSRLLSDRFSAERPKGSFSTLEIQRTEQGDSAMYLCASSLTGTSHEQYFGPGTRLTVT.

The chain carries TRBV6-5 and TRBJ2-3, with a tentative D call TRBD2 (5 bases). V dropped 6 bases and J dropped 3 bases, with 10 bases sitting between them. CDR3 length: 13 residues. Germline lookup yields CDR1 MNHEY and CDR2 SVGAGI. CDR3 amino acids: CASRVGETDTQYF. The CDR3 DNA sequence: TGTGCCAGCAGAGTGGGAGAGACAGATACGCAGTATTTT.

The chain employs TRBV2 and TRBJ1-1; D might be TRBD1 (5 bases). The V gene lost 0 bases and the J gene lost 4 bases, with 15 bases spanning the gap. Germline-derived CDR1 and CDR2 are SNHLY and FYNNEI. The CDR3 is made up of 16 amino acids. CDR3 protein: CASSEARPAGSTEAFF. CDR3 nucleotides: TGTGCCAGCAGTGAAGCGCGCCCCGCAGGGTCCACTGAAGCTTTCTTT. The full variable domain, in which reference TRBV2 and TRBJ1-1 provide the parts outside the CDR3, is EPEVTQTPSHQVTQMGQEVILRCVPISNHLYFYWYRQILGQKVEFLVSFYNNEISEKSEIFDDQFSVERPDGSNFTLKIRSTKLEDSAMYFCASSEARPAGSTEAFFGQGTRLTVV.

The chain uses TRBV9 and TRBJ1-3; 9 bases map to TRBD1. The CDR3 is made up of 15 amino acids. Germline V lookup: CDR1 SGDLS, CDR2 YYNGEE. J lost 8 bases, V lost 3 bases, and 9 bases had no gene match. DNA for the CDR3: TGTGCCAGCAGCGCGGGACAGGGTTATGGGGACACCATATATTTT. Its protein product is CASSAGQGYGDTIYF.

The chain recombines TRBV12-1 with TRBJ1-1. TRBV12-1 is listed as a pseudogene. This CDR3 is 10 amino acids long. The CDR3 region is CASKAGEAFF. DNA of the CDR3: TGTGCCAGTAAGGCGGGTGAAGCTTTCTTT.

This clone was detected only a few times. The CDR3 sequence: CASSPGTGARGYTF. The CDR3 bases are TGTGCCAGCAGTCCCGGGACAGGGGCTCGGGGCTACACCTTC. The rearrangement links TRBV6-5 to TRBJ1-2; TRBD1 agrees at 10 bases. The CDR3 is 14 residues long. Trimming cost V 5 bases and J 8 bases; bases outside gene matches: 8. CDR1 and CDR2 (germline): MNHEY, SVGAGI.

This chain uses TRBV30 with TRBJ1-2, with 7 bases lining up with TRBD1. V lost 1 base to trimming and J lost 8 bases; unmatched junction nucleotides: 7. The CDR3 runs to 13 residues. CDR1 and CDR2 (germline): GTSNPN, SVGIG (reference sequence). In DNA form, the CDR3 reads TGTGCCTGGAGTGCCCCGGGACAGTGGGGCTACACCTTC. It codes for CAWSAPGQWGYTF.

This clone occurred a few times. The CDR3 nucleotides read TGTGCCAGCAGCTCTACATTGACCCAGGGTCAGCCCCAGCATTTT. Its translation is CASSSTLTQGQPQHF. This rearrangement joins TRBV7-2 to TRBJ1-5; a weak D match, TRBD1 (5 bases). CDR1 is SGHTA, CDR2 FQGNSA, per germline. Trimming cost V 4 bases and J 6 bases, with 16 bases left between them. This CDR3 has 15 amino acids. The full variable domain, in which reference TRBV7-2 and TRBJ1-5 provide the parts outside the CDR3, is GAGVSQSPSNKVTEKGKDVELRCDPISGHTALYWYRQSLGQGLEFLIYFQGNSAPDKSGLPSDRFSAERTGGSVSTLTIQRTQQEDSAVYLCASSSTLTQGQPQHFGDGTRLSIL.

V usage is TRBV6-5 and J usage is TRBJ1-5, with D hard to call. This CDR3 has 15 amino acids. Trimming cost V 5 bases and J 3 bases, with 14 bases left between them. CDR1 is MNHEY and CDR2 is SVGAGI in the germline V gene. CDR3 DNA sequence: TGTGCCAGCAGTCCAGAAGGAGGAGACAATCAGCCCCAGCATTTT. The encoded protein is CASSPEGGDNQPQHF.

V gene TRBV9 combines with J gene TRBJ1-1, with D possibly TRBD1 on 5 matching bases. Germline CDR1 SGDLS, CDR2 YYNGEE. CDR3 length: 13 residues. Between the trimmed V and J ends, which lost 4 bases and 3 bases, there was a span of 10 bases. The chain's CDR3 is CASSSGGDTEAFF. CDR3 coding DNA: TGTGCCAGCAGCTCCGGAGGGGACACTGAAGCTTTCTTT.

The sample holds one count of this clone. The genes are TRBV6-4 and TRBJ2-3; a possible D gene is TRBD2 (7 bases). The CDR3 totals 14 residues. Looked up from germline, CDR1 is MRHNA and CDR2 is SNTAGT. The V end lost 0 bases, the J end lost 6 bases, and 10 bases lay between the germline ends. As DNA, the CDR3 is TGTGCCAGCAGTGACTCAGGGGGAGGGGATACGCAGTATTTT. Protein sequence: CASSDSGGGDTQYF.

CDR3 residues: CASSPRALTEAFF. The CDR3 nucleotides are TGTGCCAGCTCACCACGGGCTTTAACTGAAGCTTTCTTT. The chain employs TRBV18 and TRBJ1-1; D remains unclear. This CDR3 contains 13 residues. V lost 1 base and J lost 5, with 8 bases in between. Germline V gene data show CDR1 as KGHSH and CDR2 as LQKENI.

The CDR3 nucleotides read TGTGCCAGCAGCTCGACAGGGCGCTATGGCTACACCTTC. Protein product: CASSSTGRYGYTF. V and J are TRBV7-2 and TRBJ1-2; 7 positions match TRBD1. The germline CDR1 and CDR2 sequences are SGHTA and FQGNSA. The CDR3 totals 13 residues. Trimming at V came to 4 bases and at J to 4 bases, leaving 3 bases not matched to a gene. The complete variable domain, with remaining parts taken from reference TRBV7-2 and TRBJ1-2, reads GAGVSQSPSNKVTEKGKDVELRCDPISGHTALYWYRQSLGQGLEFLIYFQGNSAPDKSGLPSDRFSAERTGGSVSTLTIQRTQQEDSAVYLCASSSTGRYGYTFGSGTRLTVV.

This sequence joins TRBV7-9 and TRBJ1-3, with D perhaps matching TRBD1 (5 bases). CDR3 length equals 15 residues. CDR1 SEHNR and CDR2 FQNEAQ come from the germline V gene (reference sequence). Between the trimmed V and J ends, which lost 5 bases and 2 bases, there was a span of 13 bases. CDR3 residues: CASSHVDKPGNTIYF. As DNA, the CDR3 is TGTGCCAGCAGCCATGTGGACAAGCCTGGAAACACCATATATTTT.

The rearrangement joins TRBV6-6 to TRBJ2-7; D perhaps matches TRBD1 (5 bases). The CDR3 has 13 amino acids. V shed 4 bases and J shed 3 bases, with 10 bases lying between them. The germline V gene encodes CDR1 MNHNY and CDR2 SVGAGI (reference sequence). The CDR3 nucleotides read TGTGCCAGCAGTTTCGACAGCCTCTACGAGCAGTACTTC. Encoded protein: CASSFDSLYEQYF.

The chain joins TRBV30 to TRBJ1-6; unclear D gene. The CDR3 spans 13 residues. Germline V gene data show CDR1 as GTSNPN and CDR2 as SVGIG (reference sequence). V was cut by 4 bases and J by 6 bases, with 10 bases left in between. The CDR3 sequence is CAWTDIGNSPLHF. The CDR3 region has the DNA TGTGCCTGGACCGACATCGGTAATTCACCCCTCCACTTT.

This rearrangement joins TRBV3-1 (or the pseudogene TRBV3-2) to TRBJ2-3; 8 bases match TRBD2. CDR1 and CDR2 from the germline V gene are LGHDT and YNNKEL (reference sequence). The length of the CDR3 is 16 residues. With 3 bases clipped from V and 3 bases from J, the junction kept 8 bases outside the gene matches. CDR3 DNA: TGTGCCAGCAGCCACCTACCGGGACTAGGTACAGATACGCAGTATTTT. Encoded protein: CASSHLPGLGTDTQYF.

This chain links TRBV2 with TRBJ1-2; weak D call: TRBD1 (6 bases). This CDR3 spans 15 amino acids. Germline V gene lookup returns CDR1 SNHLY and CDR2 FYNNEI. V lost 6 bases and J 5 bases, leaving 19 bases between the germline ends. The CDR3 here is CASSHRQVFIYGYTF. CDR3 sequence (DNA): TGTGCCAGCAGCCATCGACAGGTGTTCATTTATGGCTACACCTTC.

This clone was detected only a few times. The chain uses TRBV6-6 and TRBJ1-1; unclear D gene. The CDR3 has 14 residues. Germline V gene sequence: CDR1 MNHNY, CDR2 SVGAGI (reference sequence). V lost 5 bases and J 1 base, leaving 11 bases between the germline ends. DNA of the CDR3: TGTGCCAGCAGTGGGCAAGTGGGGAACACTGAAGCTTTCTTT. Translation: CASSGQVGNTEAFF.

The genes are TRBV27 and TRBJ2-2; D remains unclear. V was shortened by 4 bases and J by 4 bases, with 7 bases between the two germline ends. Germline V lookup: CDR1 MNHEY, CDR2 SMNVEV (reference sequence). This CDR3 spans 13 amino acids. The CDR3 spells CASSYTTTGELFF. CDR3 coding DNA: TGTGCCAGCAGTTACACAACCACCGGGGAGCTGTTTTTT.

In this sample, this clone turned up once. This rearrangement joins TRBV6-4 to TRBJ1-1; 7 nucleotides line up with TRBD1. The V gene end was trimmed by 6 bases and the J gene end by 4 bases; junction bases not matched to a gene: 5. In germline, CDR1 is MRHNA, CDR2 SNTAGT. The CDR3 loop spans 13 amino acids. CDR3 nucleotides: TGTGCCAGCAGAAAGACAGGGTTCACTGAAGCTTTCTTT. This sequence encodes CASRKTGFTEAFF.

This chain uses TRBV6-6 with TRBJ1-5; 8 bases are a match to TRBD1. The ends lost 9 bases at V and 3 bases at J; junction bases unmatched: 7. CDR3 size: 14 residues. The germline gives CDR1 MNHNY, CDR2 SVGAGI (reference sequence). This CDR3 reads CASAFQGANQPQHF. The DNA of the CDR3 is TGTGCCAGTGCCTTCCAGGGGGCCAATCAGCCCCAGCATTTT.

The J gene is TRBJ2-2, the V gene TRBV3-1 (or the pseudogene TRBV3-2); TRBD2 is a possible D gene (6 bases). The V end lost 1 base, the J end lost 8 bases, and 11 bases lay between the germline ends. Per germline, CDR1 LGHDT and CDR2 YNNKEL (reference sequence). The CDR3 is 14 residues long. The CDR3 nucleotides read TGTGCCAGCAGCCAAGGCAAAGGGACTGGGGAGCTGTTTTTT. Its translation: CASSQGKGTGELFF.